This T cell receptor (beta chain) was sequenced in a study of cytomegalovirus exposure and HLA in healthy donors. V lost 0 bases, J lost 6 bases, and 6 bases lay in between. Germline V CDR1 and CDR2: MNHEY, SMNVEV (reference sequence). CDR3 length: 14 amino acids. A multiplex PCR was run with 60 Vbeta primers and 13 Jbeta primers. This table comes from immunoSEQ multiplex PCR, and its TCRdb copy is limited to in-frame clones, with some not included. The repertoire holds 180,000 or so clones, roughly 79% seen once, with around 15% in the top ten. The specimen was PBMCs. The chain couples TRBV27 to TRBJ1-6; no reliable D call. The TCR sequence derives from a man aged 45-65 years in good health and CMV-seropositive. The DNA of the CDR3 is TGTGCCAGCAGTTTATCGCGGGGTAATTCACCCCTCCACTTT. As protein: CASSLSRGNSPLHF.